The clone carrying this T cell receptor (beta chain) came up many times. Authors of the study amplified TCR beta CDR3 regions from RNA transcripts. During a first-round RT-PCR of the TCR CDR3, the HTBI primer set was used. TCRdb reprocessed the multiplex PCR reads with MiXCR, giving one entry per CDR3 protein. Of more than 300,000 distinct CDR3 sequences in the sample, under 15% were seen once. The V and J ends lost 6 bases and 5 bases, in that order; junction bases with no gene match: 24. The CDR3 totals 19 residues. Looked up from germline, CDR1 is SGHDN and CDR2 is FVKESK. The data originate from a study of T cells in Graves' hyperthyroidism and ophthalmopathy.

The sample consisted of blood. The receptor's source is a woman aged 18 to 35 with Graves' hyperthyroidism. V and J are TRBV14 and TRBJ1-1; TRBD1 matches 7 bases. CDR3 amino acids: CASRSGSRQGGGRSTEAFF. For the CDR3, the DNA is TGTGCCAGCAGGTCCGGGAGCCGACAGGGAGGCGGGAGAAGTACTGAAGCTTTCTTT.